Presented here are 17 T cell receptor beta chains from one specimen sequenced in a study of CD8+ T cells in alopecia areata. The authors extracted RNA and reverse transcribed it into cDNA as the sequencing template. Sequencing used immunoSEQ multiplex PCR; TCRdb keeps in-frame clones, though not all of them. This sample yields about 250,000 clones, of which 60% are seen a single time; 0.75% to 0.95% belongs to the top ten. Treatment meaning: oral pan-JAK inhibitor, 5-10 mg twice daily. Sequenced material: CD4+ T cells sorted from blood, taken around week 52, from a patient treated with tofacitinib. These TCRs come from a human donor with alopecia areata.

The chain has TRBV29-1 and TRBJ1-1; 10 positions match TRBD1. Looked up from germline, CDR1 is SQVTM and CDR2 is ANQGSEA. The CDR3 sequence is 16 residues long. The J segment lost 6 bases and the V segment lost 2 bases, leaving 12 bases of the junction unmatched. The CDR3 DNA reads TGCAGCGTTGAATCCTTGGGGACAGGGGAATTGGCTGAAGCTTTCTTT. It yields the protein CSVESLGTGELAEAFF.

V usage is TRBV30 and J usage is TRBJ1-2, with 8 positions matching TRBD1. The CDR3 sequence is 12 residues long. Germline CDR1 reads GTSNPN; CDR2 reads SVGIG (reference sequence). The V segment lost 5 bases and the J segment 7 bases; nucleotides outside the gene matches: 6. This chain's CDR3 is CAWGTGTGGYTF. DNA of the CDR3: TGTGCCTGGGGGACAGGTACGGGTGGCTACACCTTC.

The chain has TRBV2 and TRBJ2-5; D call uncertain. Trimming left V 7 bases short and J 2 bases short, with 11 bases between. CDR1 is SNHLY, CDR2 FYNNEI, per germline. The length of the CDR3 is 13 residues. The CDR3 coding sequence is TGTGCCAGCATGACGGAACTTCAAGAGACCCAGTACTTC. Translating it yields CASMTELQETQYF. Full variable domain (rest looked up from reference TRBV2 and TRBJ2-5): EPEVTQTPSHQVTQMGQEVILRCVPISNHLYFYWYRQILGQKVEFLVSFYNNEISEKSEIFDDQFSVERPDGSNFTLKIRSTKLEDSAMYFCASMTELQETQYFGPGTRLLVL.

This clone was detected once. The V call is TRBV6-5, the J call TRBJ1-3; the D is unclear. Germline V gives CDR1 MNHEY, CDR2 SVGAGI. The CDR3 has 12 residues. V lost 8 bases, J lost 7 bases, and 12 bases lay in between. The CDR3 sequence is CASGVFSNTIYF. The CDR3 DNA is TGTGCCAGCGGAGTTTTTTCGAACACCATATATTTT.

The chain combines TRBV19 with TRBJ2-1; D gene unclear. The CDR3 is made up of 12 amino acids. From germline, CDR1 is LNHDA and CDR2 SQIVND (reference sequence). With 5 bases removed from V and 3 bases from J, the gap between germline ends came to 5 bases. The CDR3: CASSVDYNEQFF. CDR3 DNA sequence: TGTGCCAGTAGTGTTGACTACAATGAGCAGTTCTTC.

The chain is built from TRBV13 and TRBJ2-5; D possibly corresponds to TRBD2 (5 bases). V lost 5 bases and J lost 2, with 9 bases in between. The CDR3 is 13 amino acids. Germline V gives CDR1 PRHDT, CDR2 FYEKMQ (reference sequence). CDR3 DNA: TGTGCCAGCAGCCCCCGGGGTCAAGAGACCCAGTACTTC. As protein: CASSPRGQETQYF.

The chain carries TRBV5-4 and TRBJ2-6; D unresolved. With 1 base removed from V and 0 bases from J, the gap between germline ends came to 8 bases. This CDR3 spans 16 amino acids. Germline assignment: CDR1 SGHNT and CDR2 YYREEE (reference sequence). The CDR3 here is CASSLLGNSGANVLTF. CDR3 DNA: TGTGCCAGCAGCTTGCTGGGGAACTCTGGGGCCAACGTCCTGACTTTC. Looking up the rest from reference TRBV5-4 and TRBJ2-6 gives the full variable domain: ETGVTQSPTHLIKTRGQQVTLRCSSQSGHNTVSWYQQALGQGPQFIFQYYREEENGRGNFPPRFSGLQFPNYSSELNVNALELDDSALYLCASSLLGNSGANVLTFGAGSRLTVL.

The DNA of the CDR3 is TGTGCCAGCAGCCGACAGAGGGTAGCGGGAATGGGGTACGAGCAGTACTTC. Protein product: CASSRQRVAGMGYEQYF. The rearrangement joins TRBV11-2 to TRBJ2-7; TRBD2 aligns across 8 bases. This CDR3 is 17 amino acids long. V was clipped by 5 bases and J by 4 bases; unmatched bases: 16. From germline, CDR1 is SGHAT and CDR2 FQNNGV.

This clone was observed a single time. This chain uses TRBV4-2 with TRBJ2-7; D is unclear. There are 12 residues in the CDR3. V was trimmed by 1 base and J by 5 bases, leaving 6 bases between them. Per the germline V gene, CDR1 is LGHNA and CDR2 is YNFKEQ. The CDR3 loop is CASSQAQDEQYF. CDR3 DNA sequence: TGTGCCAGCAGCCAAGCGCAGGACGAGCAGTACTTC.

This clone was seen once. The gene calls are TRBV6-5 and TRBJ1-2, with D possibly TRBD1 on 5 matching bases. V lost 0 bases, J lost 5 bases, and 13 bases lay in between. The CDR3 is 15 amino acids. Germline V lookup: CDR1 MNHEY, CDR2 SVGAGI. The CDR3 DNA reads as TGTGCCAGCAGTTACTCTCCGGGACTGATTTATGGCTACACCTTC. It is translated as CASSYSPGLIYGYTF.

The V call is TRBV5-6, the J call TRBJ1-2; 8 bases fit TRBD1. V was pared by 2 bases and J by 13 bases, with 7 bases of the junction left unmatched. CDR3 length: 12 residues. CDR1 and CDR2 from the germline V gene are SGHDT and YYEEEE. The CDR3 sequence: CASSLGQGEFTF. The CDR3 nucleotides are TGTGCCAGCAGCTTAGGACAGGGAGAATTCACCTTC.

The sample holds a few counts of this clone. V gene TRBV6-5 combines with J gene TRBJ2-7; 9 bases are a match to TRBD1. The trim removed 8 bases at V and 3 bases at J, leaving 5 bases unmatched. This CDR3 has 13 amino acids. Looked up from germline, CDR1 is MNHEY and CDR2 is SVGAGI. The CDR3 bases are TGTGCCAGCGGACAGGGGATCCGCTACGAGCAGTACTTC. This codes for CASGQGIRYEQYF.

The V gene is TRBV29-1, the J gene TRBJ1-2, with D possibly matching TRBD1 (6 bases). Per germline, CDR1 SQVTM and CDR2 ANQGSEA. The CDR3 loop spans 14 amino acids. Trimming took 7 bases from V and 0 from J, leaving 15 bases between them. The CDR3 DNA reads TGCAGCGCTTATCACAGGGCTACTAACTATGGCTACACCTTC. Translating it yields CSAYHRATNYGYTF.

Only a few counts were recorded for this clone. The chain links TRBV30 to TRBJ2-1, with D tentatively TRBD1 (5 bases). The CDR3 totals 13 residues. Germline CDR1 GTSNPN, CDR2 SVGIG (reference sequence). Between the trimmed V and J ends, which lost 0 bases and 5 bases, there was a span of 8 bases. The chain's CDR3 is CAWSVGADNEQFF. CDR3 in DNA: TGTGCCTGGAGTGTAGGGGCCGACAATGAGCAGTTCTTC. Together with reference TRBV30 and TRBJ2-1, the CDR3 gives the full variable domain: SQTIHQWPATLVQPVGSPLSLECTVEGTSNPNLYWYRQAAGRGLQLLFYSVGIGQISSEVPQNLSASRPQDRQFILSSKKLLLSDSGFYLCAWSVGADNEQFFGPGTRLTVL.

This clone was detected once. The chain joins TRBV15 to TRBJ1-5, with 8 bases lining up with TRBD1. V was pared by 0 bases and J by 6 bases, with 7 bases of the junction left unmatched. This CDR3 is 16 amino acids long. From germline, CDR1 is LNHNV and CDR2 YYDKDF (reference sequence). The CDR3 nucleotides are TGTGCCACCAGCAGAGATAAAGACAGGGGTCGTCAGCCCCAGCATTTT. Translating gives CATSRDKDRGRQPQHF.

The rearrangement joins TRBV6-1 to TRBJ2-5; D is unresolved. Per germline, CDR1 MNHNS and CDR2 SASEGT. The V and J ends lost 1 base and 1 base respectively, with 10 bases between them. The CDR3 extends over 15 amino acids. CDR3 sequence (DNA): TGTGCCAGCAGTGAAGGCGGACGCAGCCAAGAGACCCAGTACTTC. This codes for CASSEGGRSQETQYF.

The sample holds a few counts of this clone. The chain uses TRBV29-1 and TRBJ2-7, with 10 bases lining up with TRBD1. Germline CDR1 SQVTM, CDR2 ANQGSEA. Losses at the gene ends were 6 bases for V and 6 bases for J; bases not matched to a gene: 11. The CDR3 contains 14 residues. CDR3: CSVLGGTGVSEQYF. The DNA for the CDR3 is TGCAGCGTCCTCGGAGGGACAGGGGTTTCCGAGCAGTACTTC.